Below are 17 T cell receptor delta chains sequenced from a single sample in a study of gamma-delta chains in newborns, infants, children. TCRdb reran clone calling via CATT on the reads. The sample carries under 8,000 delta-chain clones, around 2% recorded once. Sequenced: blood. These TCRs come from a child who was a newborn, infant or young child, either healthy, febrile or measles-vaccinated (not recorded which).

As to this clone: Since a much larger clone is just one base distant, this may be a read error. Other DNA sequences from this sample encode an identical CDR3 as well. This chain uses TRDV2 with TRDJ3; TRDD3 matches 8 bases. Per germline, CDR1 GEAIGNYY and CDR2 EKD. The CDR3 is 21 amino acids. CDR3 bases: TGTGCCTGCGACAGGCTGGGGGACCCCTCCTGGAGCTCCTGGGACACCCGACAGATGTTTTTC. This sequence encodes CACDRLGDPSWSSWDTRQMFF.

This clone has only a few counts. A far more abundant clone sits one base away, making this likely a read error. The same CDR3 also results from other DNA sequences found in this sample. The V and J genes are TRDV2 and TRDJ3; 11 bases fit TRDD3. Germline V CDR1 and CDR2: GEAIGNYY, EKD. The CDR3 is 19 amino acids. CDR3 in amino acids: CACDYWGIEVSWDTRQMFF. For the CDR3, the DNA is TGCGCCTGTGACTACTGGGGGATAGAAGTCTCCTGGGACACCCGACAGATGTTTTTC.

This clone has just a few counts. The protein that TCRdb holds for this DNA derives from a much larger clone and differs from the translated DNA at residue 15, which likely indicates a read error; the protein shown here is translated from the DNA. This rearrangement joins TRDV2 to TRDJ3; weak D call: TRDD3 (5 bases). CDR3 length equals 18 residues. Germline CDR1 GEAIGNYY, CDR2 EKD. For the CDR3, the DNA is TGTGCCTGTGACACTTGGGGACCTAGCTCCTGGGACACCCGACATATGTTTTTC. It encodes CACDTWGPSSWDTRHMFF.

This clone was picked up a small number of times. A single base is all that separates this from a far larger clone, so a read error is likely. This chain uses TRDV2 with TRDJ3, with 9 bases that match TRDD3. CDR3 size: 17 residues. Per the germline V gene, CDR1 is GEAIGNYY and CDR2 is EKD. V was clipped by 4 bases and J by 2 bases; unmatched bases: 5. CDR3 bases: TGTGCCTGTGAGTACTGGGGGAGCCCCTGGGACACCCGACAGATGTTTTTC. It is translated as CACEYWGSPWDTRQMFF.

Worth noting for this clone: A much larger clone differs from this one at a single base, so this may be a read error. In the same sample, other DNA sequences code for this CDR3. The V and J genes are TRDV2 and TRDJ3; TRDD3 matches at 12 bases. Per the germline V gene, CDR1 is GEAIGNYY and CDR2 is EKD. The CDR3 spans 25 residues. CDR3 in DNA: TGTGCCTGCGACGGGCCCGCGGTTCACTTTACTGGGGGATACTCCAGCTCCTGGGACACCCGGCAGATGTTTTTC. Translation: CACDGPAVHFTGGYSSSWDTRQMFF.

For this clone: The protein in TCRdb stems from a much larger clone and differs at residue 10 from this DNA's translation, likely a read error; here the protein is translated from the DNA. The V and J genes are TRDV2 and TRDJ1; 10 bases align to TRDD3. In germline, CDR1 is GEAIGNYY, CDR2 EKD. This CDR3 is 18 amino acids long. V dropped 0 bases and J dropped 0; count of bases not matched to a gene: 9. The CDR3 loop is CACDTGTGGFRDTDKLIF. CDR3 bases: TGTGCCTGTGACACCGGTACTGGGGGATTCCGGGACACCGATAAACTCATCTTT.

This clone is medium-sized in the sample. Other DNA sequences in this specimen translate into the identical CDR3. The chain recombines TRDV3 with TRDJ1; 9 nucleotides agree with TRDD3. The ends lost 2 bases at V and 6 bases at J; junction bases unmatched: 19. The CDR3 is 17 residues long. CDR1 TVYSNPD and CDR2 GDNSRS come from the germline V gene (reference sequence). The CDR3 protein is CAFGVATPGGCKNKLIF. CDR3 coding DNA: TGTGCCTTTGGAGTTGCAACGCCTGGGGGATGCAAGAATAAACTCATCTTT.

As to this clone: The protein TCRdb gives is from a much larger clone and does not agree with this DNA's translation at residue 4, likely a read error; the protein shown here comes from the DNA. The chain links TRDV2 to TRDJ2; 7 nucleotides agree with TRDD3. The CDR3 sequence is 16 residues long. CDR1 GEAIGNYY and CDR2 EKD come from the germline V gene. The CDR3 sequence is CACGTWGSHGTAQLFF. The CDR3 DNA reads TGTGCCTGTGGCACCTGGGGGTCGCATGGGACAGCACAACTCTTCTTT.

Of note for this clone: This may arise from a read error, as a much more abundant clone is one base away. This sample includes further DNA sequences coding for the same CDR3. V is TRDV2 and J is TRDJ3, with 9 bases lining up with TRDD3. CDR1 and CDR2 (germline): GEAIGNYY, EKD. This CDR3 has 20 residues. J gave up 0 bases and V 3 bases, and 11 bases lay outside the gene matches. The CDR3 coding sequence is TGTGCCTGTGACTCTACCGGGGGATACCCCAGCTCCTGGGACACCCGACAGATGTTTTTC. Translated, it gives CACDSTGGYPSSWDTRQMFF.

Of note for this clone: Being one base from a much bigger clone, this may be a read error. Other DNA sequences in the same sample also yield this CDR3. The CDR3, as DNA: TGTGCCTGTGACACCCTGGGGGATTCCTCCTGGGACACCCGACAAATGTTTTTC. It encodes CACDTLGDSSWDTRQMFF. The chain couples TRDV2 to TRDJ3; 9 positions match TRDD3. This CDR3 is built from 18 residues. Germline CDR1 and CDR2: GEAIGNYY and EKD.

As to this clone: A clone one base away is much larger, so this may be a read error. Other DNA sequences in this sample translate to the same CDR3. This chain links TRDV2 with TRDJ3; 13 bases are shared with TRDD3. This CDR3 is 18 amino acids long. From germline, CDR1 is GEAIGNYY and CDR2 EKD. The CDR3 DNA reads TGTGCCTGTGATTACTGGGGGATACGCTCCTGGGACACCCGACAGATGTTCTTC. It translates to CACDYWGIRSWDTRQMFF.

Worth noting for this clone: TCRdb has a much larger clone's protein, which differs at residue 14 from the translation of this DNA, likely because of a read error; what is shown is the protein translated from the DNA. V usage is TRDV2 and J usage is TRDJ1, with 13 bases that match TRDD3. Near its end, the DNA agrees better with TRDJ2, so the J call may be wrong. Germline loops: CDR1 GEAIGNYY, CDR2 EKD. This CDR3 has 15 residues. CDR3 in amino acids: CACDYWGIRTDKLFF. The CDR3 DNA reads as TGTGCCTGTGACTACTGGGGGATACGCACCGATAAACTCTTCTTT.

This clone occurred a few times. The mismatch at residue 12 between this DNA's translation and the TCRdb protein of a much larger clone likely reflects a read error; the protein shown is translated from the DNA. The chain uses TRDV2 and TRDJ3, with TRDD3 identical over 13 bases. Looked up from germline, CDR1 is GEAIGNYY and CDR2 is EKD. The CDR3 spans 18 residues. The CDR3 region is CACDVLGDTSWGTRQMFF. The CDR3, as DNA: TGTGCCTGTGACGTACTGGGGGATACGAGCTGGGGCACCCGACAGATGTTTTTC.

This clone has just a few counts. A read error likely explains why the TCRdb protein, taken from a much larger clone, differs from this DNA's translation at residue 7; the protein shown is translated from the DNA. The J gene is TRDJ2, the V gene TRDV2; TRDD3 is a possible D gene (6 bases). V was cut by 2 bases and J by 1 base, with 13 bases left in between. Germline V gene lookup returns CDR1 GEAIGNYY and CDR2 EKD. The CDR3 loop spans 16 amino acids. CDR3 nucleotides: TGTGCCTGTGACAGATTACCGGGGGATTTGACAGCACAACTCTTCTTT. It specifies CACDRLPGDLTAQLFF.

Comments on this clone: TCRdb attributes to this sequence the protein of a much larger clone, which differs from the DNA translation at residue 14; a read error is likely, and the protein displayed is translated from the DNA. CDR3 in amino acids: CACDTPGGHPSWDARQMFF. DNA for the CDR3: TGTGCCTGTGACACTCCTGGGGGACATCCCTCCTGGGACGCCCGACAGATGTTTTTC. This chain uses TRDV2 with TRDJ3; 8 bases map to TRDD3. Germline-derived CDR1 and CDR2 are GEAIGNYY and EKD. The CDR3 is 19 residues long.

A remark on this clone: TCRdb shows a much larger clone's protein in place of this DNA's translation, and the two differ at residue 3, likely through a read error; the protein shown is translated from the DNA. The gene calls are TRDV2 and TRDJ3; the match to TRDD3 covers 9 bases. CDR1 is GEAIGNYY, CDR2 EKD, per germline. The CDR3 is 18 residues long. The CDR3 spells CARDTVLGDSWDTRQMFF. CDR3 coding DNA: TGTGCCCGTGACACCGTACTGGGGGACTCCTGGGACACCCGACAGATGTTTTTC.

A note on this clone: Being one base from a much bigger clone, this may be a read error. Other DNA variants within this sample encode the same CDR3. This chain connects TRDV1 to TRDJ1; 9 bases are shared with TRDD2. Germline values: CDR1 TSWWSYY, CDR2 QGS. The CDR3 extends over 17 amino acids. The V and J ends lost 3 bases and 2 bases, in that order; junction bases with no gene match: 10. The CDR3 loop is CALGETFLRGYTDKLIF. In nucleotides, the CDR3 is TGTGCTCTTGGGGAGACCTTCCTACGGGGGTATACCGATAAACTCATCTTT.